The source of this TCR beta chain is a study of shared clonotypes between healthy human individuals (TCRdb year 2020). Turning to the overall study: The cohort comprised two women and a few men aged 18 to 49 years. For each donor, CD4 naive and CD4 memory were each run on three plates, CD8 naive on two plates, and CD8 memory on one plate. Per donor, leukapheresis produced somewhere between about 0.94 and 9 billion PBMCs. To increase sequencing depth and limit assay-specific biases, different laboratories used diverse techniques to prepare libraries and sequence TCR repertoires. Blood TCR repertoires of about five healthy adults were deeply sequenced to estimate repertoire size and the extent of clonotype sharing between individuals.

In the germline V gene, CDR1 corresponds to MNHNS and CDR2 to SASEGT. The cysteine opens and the phenylalanine closes a CDR3 of 13 amino acids. The CDR3 DNA has 39 bases and is translated from base 1. V and J lose 6 bases and 1 base, and a span of 8 bases separates them. The full study reports these points: The genetic and exposure-history diversity represented was limited by the small number of donors. Estimated clonotype richness was generally larger for naive than for memory subsets. Even with the large sequencing depth, rarefaction of the sorted-subset datasets indicated that sequencing was incomplete. Sampling was restricted to blood, and TCR repertoires in tissues likely differ from the TCR repertoires found in blood. Compared with non-shared clonotypes, clonotypes shared by all four sorted-subset donors had higher generation probabilities. Roughly 5% of naive CD4, 3.5% of naive CD8, 2.3% of memory CD4, and 0.4% of memory CD8 clonotypes were shared across a few donors. Pairwise subsampling led to the expectation that sequencing depth would affect the degree of clonotype sharing among donors.

CD8 naive samples consisted of CD45RO-negative cells that were positively selected for CCR7, yielding a CD45RA+CCR7+ population without TemRA cells. The donors were healthy, HIV-negative adults with no recently reported acute infections or vaccinations. All donors were Caucasian adults living in Nashville, Tennessee, USA. Blood was obtained by leukapheresis, after which PBMCs were separated by Ficoll-Histopaque density gradient centrifugation and cryopreserved in liquid nitrogen vapor phase. Purity and quantity of every magnetically sorted T cell population were checked by analytical flow cytometry. Each sorted fraction had its genomic DNA isolated and then quantified by UV absorbance on a Nanodrop 2000c. Using the deep immunoSEQ assay, TCR CDR3 regions were amplified from genomic DNA by multiplex PCR. For each cell subset, the extracted genomic DNA was distributed evenly across all wells of several immunoSEQ 96-well plates, and each plate served as one replicate. For sorted subsets, each replicate PCR was loaded with 200 ng genomic DNA, equivalent to about 33,000 T cell genomes. Purified libraries were measured with a Qubit 3.0 fluorometer, size-checked on a Bioanalyzer 2100, and measured again with the KAPA Library Quantification kit. Every immunoSEQ 96-well plate was sequenced on a dedicated single-read 150-cycle Illumina NextSeq 550 flow cell. The original methods were these. The immunoSEQ output contained only junctional sequences without quality scores, so filtering could not match that applied to full-length reads. Sequences were annotated with PyIR, a Python wrapper for IgBLAST v1.9, and V/J genes and CDR3 were assigned using IMGT germline references. Reads were filtered out if the reads had weak V/J assignments (E-value above 1e-6), no CDR3, stop codons, out-of-frame junctions, or ambiguous translated residues. A V3J clonotype was defined by an identical inferred V gene, J gene, and CDR3 amino acid sequence. Percentage overlap between repertoires was computed as shared unique clonotypes divided by the size of the smaller repertoire. Three approaches were used to assess repertoire richness: RTK rarefaction, the Chao1 estimator, and Recon v2.1 estimates of unobserved clonotypes. OLGA was used to compute generation probabilities for all TCRbeta clonotypes that the gDNA method yielded from a handful of donors. The clones in this table, taken by TCRdb from immuneACCESS, are in-frame only. Not every clone is retained; where verified, under half of the shortfall comes from an unresolved V gene, and the cause of the rest is unknown. For V, J and clone size, that table is used; D and trimming come from the DNA. Counted in this sample were about 1,800,000 clones; approximately 95% of them appeared once. Less than 1.5% of the sample goes to the ten largest clones.

For this clone: No antigen is known for it. It has no much larger one-base neighbor in the sample; base qualities were not kept.

The sample consisted of naive CD8+ T cells sorted from blood. According to the study, the label for this sample's cell subset or site signals: CD45RA+CCR7+. Here the chain combines TRBV6-1 and TRBJ2-3, with the D gene call left open. The receptor was isolated from a man younger than 30 in good health. The CDR3 region has the sequence CASRAQGTDTQYF. The DNA reads as follows: TGTGCCAGCAGGGCCCAGGGCACAGATACGCAGTATTTT.